These T cell receptor beta chains were read from a single sample in a study of beta chain features in type 1 diabetes. Here immunoSEQ multiplex PCR was the method, and the copy in TCRdb shows in-frame clones only, minus some. The table lists 500,000 to 850,000 clones, roughly 13% of them singletons. The sample consisted of naive CD4+ T cells from blood. The source of these receptors is a man in his late teens or twenties with type 1 diabetes. The CDR3 runs from the conserved cysteine through the conserved F or W. The order of the fields is clone size, J gene, D gene, V gene, CDR3 DNA, CDR3 protein. D genes are given only for firm matches. Expanded clones are given a class, and other clones once, few, many or no size at all.

>.|TRBJ1-1|.|TRBV30
TGTGCCTGGGGACCTCTGGGCACTGAAGCTTTCTTT
CAWGPLGTEAFF
>.|TRBJ2-6|.|TRBV4-2
TGTGCCAGCAGCTACCACTTGTGGTCCGGAGCTGGGGCCAACGTCCTGACTTTC
CASSYHLWSGAGANVLTF
>few|TRBJ2-1|.|TRBV30
TGTGCCTGGAGCAAGTGGGGGAGCTCCTACAATGAGCAGTTCTTC
CAWSKWGSSYNEQFF
>.|TRBJ2-7|TRBD1|TRBV2
TGTGCCAGCAGCCGGGACAGATTTTCCTACGAGCAGTACTTC
CASSRDRFSYEQYF
>few|TRBJ2-6|TRBD2|TRBV9
TGTGCCAGCAGCACCTCCGGGACTAGCGGGGGTTGGACTGGGGCCAACGTCCTGACTTTC
CASSTSGTSGGWTGANVLTF
>.|TRBJ2-1|.|TRBV5-1
TGCGCCAGCAGCTTGGCAGGAAACCTGCAGAATGAGCAGTTCTTC
CASSLAGNLQNEQFF
>few|TRBJ2-1|.|TRBV11-3
TGTGCCAGCAGCTTAACCAGTGGTTACAATGAGCAGTTCTTC
CASSLTSGYNEQFF
>.|TRBJ2-7|.|TRBV28
TGTGCCAGCAGTCGAGGGACAAGCGAGCAGTACTTC
CASSRGTSEQYF
>.|TRBJ2-2|.|TRBV29-1
TGCAGCGCCGAAAGCCGCGGAGTGAACACCGGGGAGCTGTTTTTT
CSAESRGVNTGELFF
>.|TRBJ1-2|.|TRBV7-8
TGTGCCAGCAGCTTTGGGGCCACTACTAACTATGGCTACACCTTC
CASSFGATTNYGYTF
>.|TRBJ2-3|TRBD1|TRBV11-2
TGTGCCAGCAGCTGGCGACAGGGAGTGTTCGCAGATACGCAGTATTTT
CASSWRQGVFADTQYF
>.|TRBJ1-1|TRBD1|TRBV10-3
TGTGCCATCAGTGATTCCGGACAGGGGAACACTGAAGCTTTCTTT
CAISDSGQGNTEAFF
>few|TRBJ2-2|.|TRBV30
TGTGCCTGGAAAATGCGGACCGGGGAGCTGTTTTTT
CAWKMRTGELFF
>.|TRBJ2-2|TRBD2|TRBV9
TGTGCCAGCAGGATCAGCGGGGGGAACACCGGGGAGCTGTTTTTT
CASRISGGNTGELFF